Shown below are 26 T cell receptor beta chains from a single sample sequenced in a study of blood T cell repertoires in COVID-19. The repertoire was sequenced with immunoSEQ multiplex PCR; TCRdb's copy has only in-frame clones and lacks some. The sample lists some 200,000 clones; about nine tenths were seen once. The sequencing input was peripheral blood. The receptors originated from a man at least 80 years old with acute or convalescent COVID-19.

This CDR3 is CASSPQAGGPYEQYF. The DNA for the CDR3 is TGTGCCAGCAGCCCCCAGGCGGGAGGGCCCTACGAGCAGTACTTC. The gene calls are TRBV3-1 (or the pseudogene TRBV3-2) and TRBJ2-7; the match to TRBD2 covers 9 bases. The CDR3 loop spans 15 amino acids. Germline V lookup: CDR1 LGHDT, CDR2 YNNKEL (reference sequence). With V trimmed by 4 bases and J by 2 bases, 6 bases remained unmatched.

The rearrangement links TRBV5-6 to TRBJ2-2; D gene uncertain. Germline values: CDR1 SGHDT, CDR2 YYEEEE. The V end was cut by 1 base, the J end by 5 bases, with 12 bases between. The CDR3 consists of 15 residues. DNA for the CDR3: TGTGCCAGCAGCTTGAGTGCCCGAGTAACCGGGGAGCTGTTTTTT. Its translation: CASSLSARVTGELFF.

The genes are TRBV5-8 and TRBJ2-7, with TRBD1 identical over 11 bases. The trim removed 1 base at V and 0 bases at J, leaving 3 bases unmatched. This CDR3 has 16 amino acids. CDR1 SGHTS and CDR2 YDEGEE come from the germline V gene. The CDR3 coding sequence is TGTGCCAGCAGCTTGTGGGGACAGGGGGTCTCCTACGAGCAGTACTTC. This translates into CASSLWGQGVSYEQYF.

The chain is built from TRBV27 and TRBJ2-7; D may be TRBD2 (5 bases). V lost 3 bases and J 3 bases, leaving 12 bases between the germline ends. The germline V gene has CDR1 MNHEY and CDR2 SMNVEV (reference sequence). The CDR3 has 14 amino acids. The CDR3 region is CASSFGARGYEQYF. The CDR3 bases are TGTGCCAGCAGTTTCGGAGCTCGGGGCTACGAGCAGTACTTC.

This chain links TRBV10-2 with TRBJ1-2; the D gene is possibly TRBD1 (5 bases). V was clipped by 3 bases and J by 6 bases, with 14 bases between them. The CDR3 spans 14 residues. Germline values: CDR1 WSHSY, CDR2 SAAADI. CDR3 in DNA: TGCGCCAGCAGTGAAGTTCGGGGGTTAAATGGCTACACCTTC. It translates to CASSEVRGLNGYTF.

In its sample, this clone was seen a few times. V usage is TRBV7-9 and J usage is TRBJ1-3; D call uncertain. V shed 5 bases and J shed 6 bases, with 11 bases lying between them. The CDR3 covers 13 residues. Germline loops: CDR1 SEHNR, CDR2 FQNEAQ (reference sequence). In DNA, the CDR3 is TGTGCCAGCAGCGGCTGGGGAGAAAACACCATATATTTT. Its translation: CASSGWGENTIYF. The variable domain in full, with the rest retrieved from reference TRBV7-9 and TRBJ1-3, is DTGVSQNPRHKITKRGQNVTFRCDPISEHNRLYWYRQTLGQGPEFLTYFQNEAQLEKSRLLSDRFSAERPKGSFSTLEIQRTEQGDSAMYLCASSGWGENTIYFGEGSWLTVV.

CDR3 sequence: CASSKISGQGNTEAFF. The CDR3 region has the DNA TGTGCCAGCTCGAAGATATCGGGACAGGGGAACACTGAAGCTTTCTTT. The genes are TRBV18 and TRBJ1-1; 9 bases are shared with TRBD1. J gave up 1 base and V 6 bases, and 9 bases lay outside the gene matches. CDR3 length: 16 amino acids. Germline V lookup: CDR1 KGHSH, CDR2 LQKENI.

This chain connects TRBV10-3 to TRBJ1-1; TRBD1 is a possible D gene (6 bases). Germline-derived CDR1 and CDR2 are ENHRY and SYGVKD. This CDR3 contains 12 residues. V dropped 9 bases and J dropped 1 base, with 9 bases sitting between them. Here the CDR3 DNA reads TGTGCCATTGGACAGCCGAACACTGAAGCTTTCTTT. Amino acids: CAIGQPNTEAFF.

The gene calls are TRBV19 and TRBJ1-5; 9 bases match TRBD1. Germline CDR1 reads LNHDA; CDR2 reads SQIVND (reference sequence). Trimming removed 8 bases from V and 2 bases from J; junction bases left unmatched: 1. This CDR3 has 13 residues. The DNA for the CDR3 is TGTGCCAGTGGGGACAGGGGCAATCAGCCCCAGCATTTT. It yields the protein CASGDRGNQPQHF. Together with reference TRBV19 and TRBJ1-5, the CDR3 gives the full variable domain: DGGITQSPKYLFRKEGQNVTLSCEQNLNHDAMYWYRQDPGQGLRLIYYSQIVNDFQKGDIAEGYSVSREKKESFPLTVTSAQKNPTAFYLCASGDRGNQPQHFGDGTRLSIL.

The chain employs TRBV4-1 and TRBJ2-7; perhaps TRBD1 as D (5 bases). Per the germline V gene, CDR1 is MGHRA and CDR2 is YSYEKL. V was shortened by 0 bases and J by 3 bases, with 12 bases between the two germline ends. CDR3 size: 15 residues. The CDR3 nucleotides are TGCGCCAGCAGCCAAGATAGCAGGGTGGTCTACGAGCAGTACTTC. As protein: CASSQDSRVVYEQYF.

This sequence joins TRBV19 and TRBJ1-5; 8 bases fit TRBD1. Looked up from germline, CDR1 is LNHDA and CDR2 is SQIVND (reference sequence). J lost 6 bases, V lost 3 bases, and 13 bases had no gene match. This CDR3 is built from 17 residues. CDR3 sequence: CASSMVVDRGSGQPQHF. In nucleotides, the CDR3 is TGTGCCAGTAGTATGGTGGTCGACAGGGGAAGCGGTCAGCCCCAGCATTTT.

The genes are TRBV18 and TRBJ1-1; the match to TRBD1 covers 7 bases. The CDR3 loop spans 15 amino acids. Trimming removed 2 bases from V and 7 bases from J; junction bases left unmatched: 10. The germline CDR1 and CDR2 sequences are KGHSH and LQKENI. CDR3 region: CASSPSRTGGIEAFF. The CDR3 coding sequence is TGTGCCAGCTCACCATCTCGGACAGGCGGTATTGAAGCTTTCTTT.

This clone appeared once. This rearrangement joins TRBV15 to TRBJ2-1, with 7 nucleotides matching TRBD2. Germline V CDR1 and CDR2: LNHNV, YYDKDF (reference sequence). CDR3 length: 16 amino acids. V trimming: 1 base; J trimming: 2 bases; junction bases outside the gene matches: 5. In nucleotides, the CDR3 is TGTGCCACCAGCAGAGGAGCCGGGAGGACCTACAATGAGCAGTTCTTC. Amino acids: CATSRGAGRTYNEQFF.

The V call is TRBV11-2, the J call TRBJ2-7; 8 positions agree with TRBD1. Germline V lookup: CDR1 SGHAT, CDR2 FQNNGV. J gave up 6 bases and V 5 bases, and 3 bases lay outside the gene matches. This CDR3 has 12 residues. The CDR3 DNA is TGTGCCAGCAGCACGGACAGGGCCGAGCAGTACGTC. It specifies CASSTDRAEQYV.

V usage is TRBV9 and J usage is TRBJ1-5; possibly TRBD1 for D (5 bases). The CDR3 is 15 residues long. The germline gives CDR1 SGDLS, CDR2 YYNGEE. The V and J ends lost 1 base and 0 bases respectively, with 8 bases between them. The CDR3 DNA is TGTGCCAGCAGCGTACTAGGGGCTAGCAATCAGCCCCAGCATTTT. Its protein is CASSVLGASNQPQHF.

The V and J genes are TRBV27 and TRBJ1-2; 8 bases fit TRBD1. V shed 3 bases and J 0 bases; nucleotides not matched to a gene: 3. Germline CDR1 and CDR2: MNHEY and SMNVEV (reference sequence). The CDR3 totals 15 residues. In DNA, the CDR3 is TGTGCCAGCAGTTTCCTGGACAGGGCTAACTATGGCTACACCTTC. Residues: CASSFLDRANYGYTF.

V is TRBV28 and J is TRBJ2-4, with a weak D call TRBD1 (6 bases). With 8 bases removed from V and 2 bases from J, the gap between germline ends came to 10 bases. Germline CDR1 and CDR2: MDHEN and SYDVKM. The CDR3 covers 13 residues. The CDR3 nucleotides read TGTGCCAGCTCGGACAGCACCAAAAACATTCAGTACTTC. Protein: CASSDSTKNIQYF.

V is TRBV7-2 and J is TRBJ2-7; 10 nucleotides match TRBD2. Germline V CDR1 and CDR2: SGHTA, FQGNSA. V was pared by 1 base and J by 4 bases, with 7 bases of the junction left unmatched. There are 16 residues in the CDR3. This CDR3 reads CASSLVLAGRAYEQYF. Here the CDR3 DNA reads TGTGCCAGCAGCTTAGTACTAGCGGGAAGGGCGTACGAGCAGTACTTC.

The chain has TRBV5-6 and TRBJ2-3, with D possibly matching TRBD2 (5 bases). The CDR3 totals 14 residues. The V gene lost 0 bases and the J gene lost 4 bases, with 9 bases spanning the gap. Germline V CDR1 and CDR2: SGHDT, YYEEEE. CDR3 sequence: CASSLGGSADTQYF. The CDR3 DNA sequence: TGTGCCAGCAGCTTGGGAGGGAGTGCAGATACGCAGTATTTT. Using reference TRBV5-6 and TRBJ2-3 for the parts outside the CDR3, the full variable domain is DAGVTQSPTHLIKTRGQQVTLRCSPKSGHDTVSWYQQALGQGPQFIFQYYEEEERQRGNFPDRFSGHQFPNYSSELNVNALLLGDSALYLCASSLGGSADTQYFGPGTRLTVL.

The rearrangement uses TRBV10-3 and TRBJ2-7, with TRBD2 identical over 12 bases. Germline CDR1 ENHRY, CDR2 SYGVKD. The ends lost 6 bases at V and 5 bases at J; junction bases unmatched: 8. The CDR3 sequence is 15 residues long. Here the CDR3 reads CAIRQTSGSSHEQYF. The DNA for the CDR3 is TGTGCCATCAGACAGACTAGCGGGAGTAGTCACGAGCAGTACTTC.

The rearrangement uses TRBV6-2 or TRBV6-3 and TRBJ2-2; 8 bases are shared with TRBD1. V dropped 1 base and J dropped 5; count of bases not matched to a gene: 6. Germline values: CDR1 MNHEY, CDR2 SVGEGT. This CDR3 has 16 amino acids. The CDR3 bases are TGTGCCAGCAGTTACTACGGACAGGGACGGACCGGGGAGCTGTTTTTT. It specifies CASSYYGQGRTGELFF.

Notes on this clone: Germline is not matched at one junction end, which may reflect a read error. This chain joins TRBV13 and TRBJ1-1, with a weak D call TRBD1 (6 bases). Germline CDR1 PRHDT, CDR2 FYEKMQ (reference sequence). The CDR3 sequence is 14 residues long. The CDR3 bases are TGTGCCAACAGCTCGACAGGTCTGAACACTGAAGCTTTCTTT. This translates into CANSSTGLNTEAFF. Based on the CDR3 plus reference TRBV13 and TRBJ1-1, the full variable domain is AAGVIQSPRHLIKEKRETATLKCYPIPRHDTVYWYQQGPGQDPQFLISFYEKMQSDKGSIPDRFSAQQFSDYHSELNMSSLELGDSALYFCANSSTGLNTEAFFGQGTRLTVV.

This chain links TRBV28 with TRBJ1-4, with D hard to call. Germline values: CDR1 MDHEN, CDR2 SYDVKM. Trimming pared 2 bases from V and 0 bases from J, leaving 7 bases between. The CDR3 is made up of 15 amino acids. CDR3 region: CASSLSLATNEKLFF. CDR3 DNA sequence: TGTGCCAGCAGTTTAAGCCTTGCAACTAATGAAAAACTGTTTTTT.

J is TRBJ1-2 and V is TRBV30, with TRBD1 matching over 7 bases. CDR1 GTSNPN and CDR2 SVGIG come from the germline V gene (reference sequence). The CDR3 extends over 14 amino acids. The ends lost 0 bases at V and 6 bases at J; junction bases unmatched: 7. DNA for the CDR3: TGTGCCTGGAGTGTATTATGGGACAGCCATGGCTACACCTTC. Protein product: CAWSVLWDSHGYTF. Supplemented by reference TRBV30 and TRBJ1-2, the full variable domain reads SQTIHQWPATLVQPVGSPLSLECTVEGTSNPNLYWYRQAAGRGLQLLFYSVGIGQISSEVPQNLSASRPQDRQFILSSKKLLLSDSGFYLCAWSVLWDSHGYTFGSGTRLTVV.

This chain links TRBV24-1 with TRBJ2-6, with 9 bases identical to TRBD1. The germline CDR1 and CDR2 sequences are KGHDR and SFDVKD. Germline trimming cut 9 bases from V and 1 base from J; bases unmatched to any gene: 6. This CDR3 comprises 16 residues. CDR3 coding DNA: TGTGCCACCTGGGGACAGGGAAATTCTGGGGCCAACGTCCTGACTTTC. As protein: CATWGQGNSGANVLTF.

The rearrangement uses TRBV19 and TRBJ2-7; TRBD2 might be the D (6 bases). V was shortened by 1 base and J by 4 bases, with 11 bases between the two germline ends. The V gene's germline CDR1 is LNHDA and CDR2 SQIVND (reference sequence). The CDR3 loop spans 14 amino acids. CDR3 in DNA: TGTGCCAGTAGTATAGTCTCGGGGGAATACGAGCAGTACTTC. It specifies CASSIVSGEYEQYF.